This T cell receptor beta chain was found in a study of cytomegalovirus exposure and HLA in healthy donors. About this clone: No antigen is known for it.

It was with 60 Vbeta and 13 Jbeta primers that the PCR ran. The repertoire was sequenced with immunoSEQ multiplex PCR; TCRdb's copy has only in-frame clones and lacks some. The data contain 90,000 to 120,000 clones, over 60% of them singletons. Each donor's status was that of a healthy bone marrow donor. Deletions cut 1 base from V and 8 bases from J, with 18 bases between. CDR1 is LGHNA and CDR2 is YNFKEQ in the germline V gene. The CDR3 runs 16 residues. Findings and limits, study-wide: Donors were assumed by presence/absence analyses to have roughly uniform sequencing depth.

Sequencing input: PBMCs. The sequence was collected from a female donor in good health and CMV-seropositive. This sequence joins TRBV4-2 and TRBJ2-1; D is possibly TRBD2 (7 bases). In nucleotides, the CDR3 is TGTGCCAGCAGCCAAGTTCCCTCTGGGAGGGGGGATGAGCAGTTCTTC. Its translation is CASSQVPSGRGDEQFF.